This T cell receptor (beta chain) appears in the sequencing data of a study of blood T cell repertoires in COVID-19. The CDR3 is 17 amino acids. Germline V gives CDR1 WSHSY, CDR2 SAAADI. Between the trimmed V and J ends, which lost 2 bases and 3 bases, there was a span of 19 bases. Sequencing was performed with immunoSEQ multiplex PCR; in TCRdb, only in-frame clones are kept and a portion is missing. Of approximately 240,000 clones in the sample, roughly 91% were seen once. The sequencing sample was made of peripheral blood. The chain carries TRBV10-2 and TRBJ1-1; unclear D gene. The receptor was isolated from a man aged 25-45 years with COVID-19, enrolled during active disease. The CDR3 reads CASSEQPVTTEYTEAFF. The DNA of the CDR3 is TGCGCCAGCAGTGAGCAACCCGTAACAACAGAGTACACTGAAGCTTTCTTT.